This T cell receptor beta chain came from a study of cytomegalovirus exposure and HLA in healthy donors. The study ran its PCR with 60 Vbeta and 13 Jbeta primers. TCRdb's table, derived via immunoSEQ multiplex PCR, lists solely in-frame clones and lacks some. The table includes 100,000 to 140,000 clones, approximately 76% detected once. The CDR3 runs 12 residues. V was shortened by 6 bases and J by 5 bases, with 7 bases between the two germline ends. Germline V gene sequence: CDR1 SGHAT, CDR2 FQNNGV. Sequencing was carried out using PBMCs. The clonotype originates from a man aged 18 to 35 in good health and CMV-seronegative. This chain joins TRBV11-2 and TRBJ2-2; a possible D gene is TRBD2 (6 bases). The CDR3 spells CASRGGTGELFF. The CDR3 DNA follows: TGTGCCAGCAGGGGGGGTACCGGGGAGCTGTTTTTT.